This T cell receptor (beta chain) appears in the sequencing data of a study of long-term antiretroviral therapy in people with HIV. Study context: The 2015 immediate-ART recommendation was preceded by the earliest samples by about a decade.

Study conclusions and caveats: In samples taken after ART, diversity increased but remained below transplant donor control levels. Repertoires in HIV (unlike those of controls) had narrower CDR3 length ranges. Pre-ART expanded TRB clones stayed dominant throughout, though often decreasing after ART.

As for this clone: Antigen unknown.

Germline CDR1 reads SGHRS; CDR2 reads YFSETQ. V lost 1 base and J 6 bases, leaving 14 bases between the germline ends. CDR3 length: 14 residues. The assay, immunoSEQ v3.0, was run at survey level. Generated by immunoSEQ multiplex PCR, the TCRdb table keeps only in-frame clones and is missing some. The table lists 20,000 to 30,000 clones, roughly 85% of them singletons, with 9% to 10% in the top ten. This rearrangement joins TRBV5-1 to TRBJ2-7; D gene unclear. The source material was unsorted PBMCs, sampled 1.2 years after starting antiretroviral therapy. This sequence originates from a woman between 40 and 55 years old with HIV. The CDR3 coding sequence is TGCGCCAGCAGCTTGCTTGGTTTCGGCGGCGAGCAGTACTTC. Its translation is CASSLLGFGGEQYF.